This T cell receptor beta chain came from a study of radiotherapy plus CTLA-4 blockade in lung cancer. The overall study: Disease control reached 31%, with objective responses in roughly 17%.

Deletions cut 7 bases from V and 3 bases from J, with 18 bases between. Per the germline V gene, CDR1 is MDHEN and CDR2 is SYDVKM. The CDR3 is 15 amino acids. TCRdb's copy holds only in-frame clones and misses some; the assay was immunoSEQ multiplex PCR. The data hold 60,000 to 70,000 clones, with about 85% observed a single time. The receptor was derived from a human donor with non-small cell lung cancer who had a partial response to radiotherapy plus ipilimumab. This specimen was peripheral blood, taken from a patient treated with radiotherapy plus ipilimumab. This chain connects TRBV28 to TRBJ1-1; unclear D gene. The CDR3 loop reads CASTLAGRLDTEAFF. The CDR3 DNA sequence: TGTGCCAGCACTTTGGCCGGGAGATTGGACACTGAAGCTTTCTTT.